A selection of T cell receptor beta chains follows, all from one sample in a study of blood T cells in healthy people across ages. A single record per CDR3 protein comes from TCRdb applying MiXCR to the 5' RACE reads. The sample has 600,000 to 1,000,000 distinct CDR3 sequences, about 25% seen once. The same data also went into a second study, on T cells of mothers and their children.

The specimen was blood. The source is a boy younger than 18 in good health. Both conserved end residues are part of each CDR3. The D gene is left open where the match is weak. For some rows the clone size is stated as once, few or many, or as a class when expanded; others skip it.

J gene: TRBJ2-5; V gene: TRBV12-5; clone size: NA; D gene: NA; CDR3 protein: CASGLGLWFETQYF; CDR3 DNA: TGTGCTAGTGGTTTGGGCCTGTGGTTCGAGACCCAGTACTTC
J gene: TRBJ2-2; V gene: TRBV20-1; clone size: NA; D gene: NA; CDR3 protein: CSARDRQQNTGELFF; CDR3 DNA: TGCAGTGCTAGAGATCGGCAGCAGAACACCGGGGAGCTGTTTTTT
J gene: TRBJ2-7; V gene: TRBV12-3/TRBV12-4; clone size: NA; D gene: NA; CDR3 protein: CASSLVAEGYEQYF; CDR3 DNA: TGTGCCAGCAGTTTAGTAGCGGAGGGCTACGAGCAGTACTTC
J gene: TRBJ2-7; V gene: TRBV7-9; clone size: NA; D gene: TRBD2; CDR3 protein: CASSFPKKPSGDDYEQYF; CDR3 DNA: TGTGCCAGCAGCTTTCCCAAAAAGCCTAGCGGGGATGACTACGAGCAGTACTTC
J gene: TRBJ2-5; V gene: TRBV20-1; clone size: NA; D gene: NA; CDR3 protein: CSARDDVWYQETQYF; CDR3 DNA: TGCAGTGCTAGAGATGATGTCTGGTACCAAGAGACCCAGTACTTC
J gene: TRBJ1-2; V gene: TRBV12-3/TRBV12-4; clone size: few; D gene: TRBD1; CDR3 protein: CAGSLRGGALGGYTF; CDR3 DNA: TGTGCCGGCAGTTTAAGAGGGGGCGCCTTGGGGGGCTACACCTTC
J gene: TRBJ2-1; V gene: TRBV14; clone size: NA; D gene: NA; CDR3 protein: CASSQFPPSYNEQFF; CDR3 DNA: TGTGCCAGCAGCCAGTTCCCACCGAGCTACAATGAGCAGTTCTTC
J gene: TRBJ2-7; V gene: TRBV30; clone size: NA; D gene: NA; CDR3 protein: CAWSVLGGEQYF; CDR3 DNA: TGTGCCTGGAGTGTACTCGGAGGCGAGCAGTACTTC
J gene: TRBJ2-7; V gene: TRBV7-2; clone size: NA; D gene: TRBD1; CDR3 protein: CASSLVAGGTPSYEQYF; CDR3 DNA: TGTGCCAGCAGCTTAGTGGCAGGGGGAACGCCCTCCTACGAGCAGTACTTC
J gene: TRBJ2-1; V gene: TRBV20-1; clone size: many; D gene: TRBD2; CDR3 protein: CSAPDGGGLFPYF; CDR3 DNA: TGCAGTGCTCCGGACGGCGGGGGGCTTTTCCCCTACTTC
J gene: TRBJ2-1; V gene: TRBV5-1; clone size: NA; D gene: TRBD2; CDR3 protein: CASSAGRTSGYNEQFF; CDR3 DNA: TGCGCCAGCAGCGCTGGTAGGACTAGTGGTTACAATGAGCAGTTCTTC
J gene: TRBJ2-5; V gene: TRBV20-1; clone size: few; D gene: TRBD2; CDR3 protein: CSAGVGASGRPTGEQYF; CDR3 DNA: TGCAGTGCTGGGGTGGGGGCTAGCGGGAGGCCCACGGGAGAGCAGTACTTC
J gene: TRBJ2-4; V gene: TRBV27; clone size: NA; D gene: NA; CDR3 protein: CASSRTVGGAGRYF; CDR3 DNA: TGTGCCAGCAGTCGAACCGTAGGGGGGGCAGGGAGGTACTTC
J gene: TRBJ2-7; V gene: TRBV12-3/TRBV12-4; clone size: NA; D gene: NA; CDR3 protein: CASSLTGREFEQYF; CDR3 DNA: TGTGCCAGCAGTTTAACAGGGCGAGAGTTCGAGCAGTACTTC
J gene: TRBJ2-5; V gene: TRBV12-3/TRBV12-4; clone size: once; D gene: NA; CDR3 protein: CASNAGQLLQETQYF; CDR3 DNA: TGTGCCAGCAATGCAGGACAGCTCCTACAAGAGACCCAGTACTTC
J gene: TRBJ2-5; V gene: TRBV28; clone size: few; D gene: TRBD1; CDR3 protein: CASSSMGQAQETQYF; CDR3 DNA: TGTGCCAGCAGTTCTATGGGACAGGCCCAAGAGACCCAGTACTTC
J gene: TRBJ2-5; V gene: TRBV15; clone size: few; D gene: NA; CDR3 protein: CATSVWALKETQYF; CDR3 DNA: TGTGCCACCAGCGTGTGGGCGCTGAAAGAGACCCAGTACTTC
J gene: TRBJ2-7; V gene: TRBV11-1; clone size: many; D gene: NA; CDR3 protein: CASSRDGYEQYF; CDR3 DNA: TGTGCCAGCAGTCGGGACGGCTACGAGCAGTACTTC
J gene: TRBJ1-5; V gene: TRBV7-2; clone size: few; D gene: NA; CDR3 protein: CASSLEQGHPQHF; CDR3 DNA: TGTGCCAGCAGCTTAGAGCAGGGACATCCCCAGCATTTT
J gene: TRBJ2-3; V gene: TRBV7-2; clone size: many; D gene: NA; CDR3 protein: CASSRRLDTQYF; CDR3 DNA: TGTGCCAGCAGCCGGAGGCTGGATACGCAGTATTTT
J gene: TRBJ2-1; V gene: TRBV20-1; clone size: NA; D gene: NA; CDR3 protein: CSASDAYRGVEQFF; CDR3 DNA: TGCAGTGCTAGTGATGCCTATAGGGGTGTCGAGCAGTTCTTC
J gene: TRBJ1-1; V gene: TRBV28; clone size: NA; D gene: NA; CDR3 protein: CASRTLNTEAFF; CDR3 DNA: TGTGCCAGCAGGACACTGAACACTGAAGCTTTCTTT
J gene: TRBJ2-7; V gene: TRBV3-1; clone size: few; D gene: NA; CDR3 protein: CASSWTAGHLEQYF; CDR3 DNA: TGTGCCAGCAGCTGGACCGCCGGACATCTCGAGCAGTACTTC
J gene: TRBJ2-2; V gene: TRBV4-1; clone size: NA; D gene: NA; CDR3 protein: CASSQDGAPRPDTGELFF; CDR3 DNA: TGCGCCAGCAGCCAAGATGGGGCCCCCCGACCGGACACCGGGGAGCTGTTTTTT
J gene: TRBJ2-7; V gene: TRBV5-1; clone size: NA; D gene: NA; CDR3 protein: CASTQGNEQYF; CDR3 DNA: TGCGCCAGCACCCAGGGGAACGAGCAGTACTTC
J gene: TRBJ2-7; V gene: TRBV28; clone size: few; D gene: NA; CDR3 protein: CASSLTRGSYEQYF; CDR3 DNA: TGTGCCAGCAGTTTGACCAGGGGTTCCTACGAGCAGTACTTC
J gene: TRBJ1-2; V gene: TRBV5-1; clone size: NA; D gene: TRBD1; CDR3 protein: CASSPSTGQNYGYTF; CDR3 DNA: TGCGCCAGCAGCCCCTCGACAGGGCAGAACTATGGCTACACCTTC
J gene: TRBJ2-4; V gene: TRBV29-1; clone size: NA; D gene: NA; CDR3 protein: CSVVGTEAKNIQYF; CDR3 DNA: TGCAGCGTTGTAGGGACGGAGGCCAAAAACATTCAGTACTTC
J gene: TRBJ2-5; V gene: TRBV24-1; clone size: few; D gene: NA; CDR3 protein: CATSDKSTGGNQETQYF; CDR3 DNA: TGTGCCACCAGTGACAAGTCGACAGGTGGGAACCAAGAGACCCAGTACTTC
J gene: TRBJ2-1; V gene: TRBV20-1; clone size: NA; D gene: TRBD2; CDR3 protein: CSAVPGLAGAINEQFF; CDR3 DNA: TGCAGTGCTGTCCCGGGACTAGCGGGAGCGATCAATGAGCAGTTCTTC
J gene: TRBJ2-1; V gene: TRBV27; clone size: NA; D gene: NA; CDR3 protein: CASSATLGAGANEQFF; CDR3 DNA: TGTGCCAGCAGTGCGACCCTAGGGGCAGGGGCCAATGAGCAGTTCTTC
J gene: TRBJ2-3; V gene: TRBV6-5; clone size: few; D gene: NA; CDR3 protein: CASSYLREDTQYF; CDR3 DNA: TGTGCCAGCAGTTACCTCAGGGAGGATACGCAGTATTTT
J gene: TRBJ2-3; V gene: TRBV7-2; clone size: few; D gene: TRBD1; CDR3 protein: CTSRMTGGYTDTQYF; CDR3 DNA: TGTACCAGCAGAATGACAGGGGGCTACACAGATACGCAGTATTTT
J gene: TRBJ1-2; V gene: TRBV29-1; clone size: NA; D gene: NA; CDR3 protein: CSVPAGGGLKNGYTF; CDR3 DNA: TGCAGCGTCCCTGCCGGGGGGGGCCTTAAAAATGGCTACACCTTC
J gene: TRBJ2-1; V gene: TRBV6-6; clone size: few; D gene: NA; CDR3 protein: CASSSELRSSYNEQFF; CDR3 DNA: TGTGCCAGCAGTTCCGAACTCCGGAGCTCCTACAATGAGCAGTTCTTC
J gene: TRBJ1-2; V gene: TRBV5-5; clone size: NA; D gene: NA; CDR3 protein: CASSLVVTGRDGYTF; CDR3 DNA: TGTGCCAGCAGCTTGGTTGTTACGGGTAGGGACGGCTACACCTTC
J gene: TRBJ1-1; V gene: TRBV10-3; clone size: few; D gene: NA; CDR3 protein: CAISDGLNTGAFF; CDR3 DNA: TGTGCCATCAGTGACGGATTGAACACTGGAGCTTTCTTT
J gene: TRBJ1-2; V gene: TRBV20-1; clone size: few; D gene: TRBD1; CDR3 protein: CSVWDRENYGYTF; CDR3 DNA: TGCAGTGTTTGGGACAGGGAAAACTATGGCTACACCTTC
J gene: TRBJ2-3; V gene: TRBV28; clone size: few; D gene: NA; CDR3 protein: CASSPYRAGEFTDTQYF; CDR3 DNA: TGTGCCAGCAGTCCCTACCGAGCAGGGGAGTTCACAGATACGCAGTATTTT
J gene: TRBJ2-5; V gene: TRBV27; clone size: few; D gene: NA; CDR3 protein: CASSFQRAFQETQYF; CDR3 DNA: TGTGCCAGCAGTTTCCAGCGGGCCTTCCAAGAGACCCAGTACTTC
J gene: TRBJ2-1; V gene: TRBV10-3; clone size: NA; D gene: NA; CDR3 protein: CATSSTENEQFF; CDR3 DNA: TGTGCCACCAGCTCGACAGAAAATGAGCAGTTCTTC
J gene: TRBJ1-1; V gene: TRBV20-1; clone size: few; D gene: TRBD1; CDR3 protein: CSARGTGKAFF; CDR3 DNA: TGCAGTGCTAGAGGGACAGGGAAGGCTTTCTTT
J gene: TRBJ2-6; V gene: TRBV6-6; clone size: few; D gene: NA; CDR3 protein: CASSYDTSSGANVLTF; CDR3 DNA: TGTGCCAGCAGTTACGACACCTCCTCTGGGGCCAACGTCCTGACTTTC
J gene: TRBJ1-2; V gene: TRBV24-1; clone size: few; D gene: TRBD1; CDR3 protein: CATSSGTGLGYTF; CDR3 DNA: TGTGCCACCAGTTCCGGGACAGGGCTTGGCTACACCTTC
J gene: TRBJ2-5; V gene: TRBV2; clone size: few; D gene: NA; CDR3 protein: CASSYRSGETQYF; CDR3 DNA: TGTGCCAGCAGCTATAGGTCGGGAGAGACCCAGTACTTC
J gene: TRBJ2-1; V gene: TRBV4-3; clone size: few; D gene: TRBD1; CDR3 protein: CASSQGPDRVNNEQFF; CDR3 DNA: TGCGCCAGCAGCCAAGGGCCAGACAGGGTTAACAATGAGCAGTTCTTC
J gene: TRBJ2-3; V gene: TRBV29-1; clone size: NA; D gene: NA; CDR3 protein: CSVVFLSPEESQTDTQYF; CDR3 DNA: TGCAGCGTTGTATTTTTAAGTCCTGAAGAGTCACAGACAGATACGCAGTATTTT
J gene: TRBJ1-5; V gene: TRBV29-1; clone size: NA; D gene: TRBD1; CDR3 protein: CSVGGGRGQPQHF; CDR3 DNA: TGCAGCGTTGGAGGGGGCAGGGGCCAGCCCCAGCATTTT
J gene: TRBJ2-5; V gene: TRBV15; clone size: few; D gene: TRBD1; CDR3 protein: CATSRGGDRVQETQYF; CDR3 DNA: TGTGCCACCAGCAGAGGGGGGGACAGGGTGCAAGAGACCCAGTACTTC
J gene: TRBJ2-1; V gene: TRBV20-1; clone size: NA; D gene: TRBD1; CDR3 protein: CSASWDRGRGNEQFF; CDR3 DNA: TGCAGTGCTAGCTGGGACAGGGGGCGCGGGAATGAGCAGTTCTTC
J gene: TRBJ2-7; V gene: TRBV10-3; clone size: few; D gene: NA; CDR3 protein: CAISESGKVTSYEQYF; CDR3 DNA: TGTGCCATCAGTGAGTCTGGTAAGGTCACCTCCTACGAGCAGTACTTC
J gene: TRBJ1-5; V gene: TRBV28; clone size: many; D gene: NA; CDR3 protein: CASSLSQGSNQPQHF; CDR3 DNA: TGTGCCAGCAGTTTATCGCAGGGTAGCAATCAGCCCCAGCATTTT
J gene: TRBJ2-1; V gene: TRBV13; clone size: few; D gene: TRBD2; CDR3 protein: CASSSGTSGMIDEQFF; CDR3 DNA: TGTGCCAGCAGCTCCGGGACTAGCGGTATGATCGATGAGCAGTTCTTC
J gene: TRBJ1-1; V gene: TRBV12-3/TRBV12-4; clone size: NA; D gene: NA; CDR3 protein: CASSSTDYGAWNTEAFF; CDR3 DNA: TGTGCCAGCAGCTCCACCGACTACGGCGCCTGGAACACTGAAGCTTTCTTT
J gene: TRBJ2-2; V gene: TRBV21-1; clone size: NA; D gene: NA; CDR3 protein: CASSTYPWGGTAPGSCFF; CDR3 DNA: NA
J gene: TRBJ1-1; V gene: TRBV7-2; clone size: NA; D gene: NA; CDR3 protein: CASRSGGAGAEAFF; CDR3 DNA: TGTGCCAGCAGGTCTGGGGGGGCGGGAGCTGAAGCTTTCTTT
J gene: TRBJ2-3; V gene: TRBV4-1; clone size: once; D gene: NA; CDR3 protein: CASSQDPGSRAQIRSILQYF; CDR3 DNA: NA
J gene: TRBJ2-5; V gene: TRBV20-1; clone size: few; D gene: NA; CDR3 protein: CSASLAGPSQETQYF; CDR3 DNA: TGCAGTGCTAGTCTGGCGGGGCCTTCCCAAGAGACCCAGTACTTC
J gene: TRBJ2-7; V gene: TRBV7-3; clone size: few; D gene: TRBD1; CDR3 protein: CASSLLDGQGHEQYF; CDR3 DNA: TGTGCCAGCAGCTTATTGGACGGACAGGGCCACGAGCAGTACTTC